This T cell receptor (beta chain) was sequenced for a study of T cell responses to AZD1222 COVID-19 vaccine. Study-wide results and caveats: Unmutated variant regions are reportedly the target of nearly half of TCRs that are spike-specific. Only five to seven AZD1222 recipients tested seropositive at baseline.

Of note for this clone: Its antigen remains unknown.

Analyses pooled second doses at about 4 or about 12 weeks. Clones were sequenced by immunoSEQ multiplex PCR, and TCRdb holds only the in-frame ones, with some missing. The repertoire consists of 85,000 to 100,000 clones, with about nine tenths occurring once and the leading ten covering 7.5% to 9.5%. The sample in question was peripheral blood, obtained 28 days after the second AZD1222 dose. The sequence came from an adult who received the AZD1222 COVID-19 vaccine.

The DNA for the CDR3 is TGTGCCAGCGGCGGAGCCTCTAATGAAAAACTGTTTTTT. Its protein is CASGGASNEKLFF. The rearrangement uses TRBV28 and TRBJ1-4; D not resolved. Trimming removed 8 bases from V and 3 bases from J, with 10 bases in between. This CDR3 region has 13 residues. In germline, CDR1 is MDHEN, CDR2 SYDVKM.